This entry lists 5 T cell receptor gamma chains sequenced from one sample in a study of γδ T cells in repeated Plasmodium falciparum infection. TCRdb applied CATT to the multiplex PCR reads for clone calling. This sample has tens of thousands of gamma-chain clones, with roughly 1.4% found just once. Flow sorting of PBMC yielded separate Vgamma9/Vdelta2+ and Vdelta2-negative gammadelta T cell populations for bulk repertoire analysis. Specimen: gamma-delta T cells from blood. Receptors originate from a pool of human donors (malaria-infected and uninfected, not separated).

This clone came up a few times. A far larger clone is one nucleotide away, so this likely arose from a read error. Other DNA sequences within the sample encode an identical CDR3. The genes are TRGV9 and TRGJ1 or TRGJ2. The J gene, not given by TCRdb, was assigned here from a germline match of the nucleotide sequence. With 5 bases clipped from V and 5 bases from J, the junction kept 9 bases outside the gene matches. CDR1 and CDR2 from the germline V gene are GITISATS and ISYDGTV (reference sequence). The CDR3 runs 13 residues. DNA of the CDR3: TGTGCCTTGTGGGGGACCTCCGATTATAAGAAACTCTTT. It translates to CALWGTSDYKKLF.

Judged by abundance, this clone is medium-sized. The sample contains more than one DNA sequence encoding this CDR3. V gene TRGV9 combines with J gene TRGJP. The V gene's germline CDR1 is GITISATS and CDR2 ISYDGTV (reference sequence). V lost 1 base, J lost 7 bases, and 13 bases stayed unmatched. This CDR3 contains 19 residues. The CDR3 sequence is CALWEVDPPGELGKKIKVF. The CDR3 region has the DNA TGTGCCTTGTGGGAGGTTGACCCCCCTGGGGAGTTGGGCAAAAAAATCAAGGTATTT.

This clone was observed many times. The protein held in TCRdb is that of a much larger clone and does not match this DNA's translation at residue 7, likely because of a read error; the protein shown is translated from the DNA. V is TRGV9 and J is TRGJP. TCRdb carries no J gene annotation; the J gene was assigned here by matching the DNA with germline. Germline-derived CDR1 and CDR2 are GITISATS and ISYDGTV (reference sequence). V gave up 0 bases and J gave up 6 bases; unmatched junction bases: 5. The CDR3 totals 17 residues. CDR3 protein: CALWEVTRELGKKIKVF. For the CDR3, the DNA is TGTGCCTTGTGGGAGGTGACTCGAGAGTTGGGCAAAAAAATCAAGGTATTT.

As for this clone: The protein TCRdb lists belongs to a much larger clone and differs from this DNA's translation at residue 12, which points to a read error; the protein shown is made from the DNA. Called V gene: TRGV2; the J gene was not called. The CDR3 extends over 14 amino acids. CDR1 and CDR2 (germline): EGSNGY, YDSYNSKV. The DNA for the CDR3 is TGTGCCACCTGGGACGGGACTATTATGGATAAGGAACTCTTT. It yields the protein CATWDGTIMDKELF.

This clone was observed a handful of times. The protein in TCRdb stems from a much larger clone and differs at residue 13 from this DNA's translation, likely a read error; here the protein is translated from the DNA. The J gene is TRGJP, the V gene TRGV9. TCRdb records no J gene; here it was assigned by comparing the DNA to germline. CDR1 GITISATS and CDR2 ISYDGTV come from the germline V gene (reference sequence). This CDR3 comprises 18 residues. CDR3: CALWEVGARRLGQKIKVF. CDR3 nucleotides: TGTGCCTTGTGGGAGGTGGGGGCCCGTAGGTTGGGCCAAAAAATCAAGGTATTT.